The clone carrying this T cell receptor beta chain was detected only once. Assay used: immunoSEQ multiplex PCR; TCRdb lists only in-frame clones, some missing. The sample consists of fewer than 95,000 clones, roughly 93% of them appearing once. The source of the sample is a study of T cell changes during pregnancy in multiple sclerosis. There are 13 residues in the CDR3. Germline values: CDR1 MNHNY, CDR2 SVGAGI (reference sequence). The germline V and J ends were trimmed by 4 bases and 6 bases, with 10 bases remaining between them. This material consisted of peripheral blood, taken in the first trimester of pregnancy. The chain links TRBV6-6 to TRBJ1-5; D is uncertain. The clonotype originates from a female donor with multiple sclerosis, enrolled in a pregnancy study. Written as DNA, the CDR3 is TGTGCCAGCAGTTTCTTCGAGTCTCAGCCCCAGCATTTT. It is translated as CASSFFESQPQHF.